Listed below are T cell receptor beta chains from one sample, sequenced in a study of OX40 agonist ivuxolimab in advanced cancers. Assay used: immunoSEQ multiplex PCR; TCRdb lists only in-frame clones, some missing. The sample records 82,000 or so clones, 85% being singletons. Sample: CD4+ or CD8+ T cells sorted from blood, taken in a trial of the OX40 agonist ivuxolimab. Receptor source: an adult with an advanced solid tumor such as melanoma, head and neck, liver or kidney cancer. Both conserved end residues are part of each CDR3.

TRBV19	CASTGIRVEKLFF
TRBV19	CASSMVGRSYEQYF
TRBV7-3	CASSRDRGQPQHF
TRBV5-8	CASSFRGMSNQPQHF
TRBV19	CASSPGPIGKAFF
TRBV7-9	CASSETGDQPQHF
TRBV5-4	CASSLAGGNTGELFF
TRBV7-2	CASSSRVPPYGYTF
TRBV28	CASTRDAPKGAEAFF
TRBV19	CASTPAGTGYDGELFF
TRBV27	CASSLDRYSYEQYF
TRBV28	CASSFGDRGVGNQPQHF
TRBV2	CASSALISTDTQYF
TRBV28	CASSKTPGGLLDTQYF
TRBV6-4	CASSDSTKRRRETQYF
TRBV5-4	CASSYGQGAVNTEAFF
TRBV23-1	CASSLKDYRANVLTF
TRBV5-6	CASSRGTGSNYGYTF
TRBV19	CASSFLNEKLFF
TRBV27	CASSRGGASSYNEQFF
TRBV2	CASSGSGYGYTF
TRBV5-6	CASSSQTGVKNEKLFF
TRBV7-3	CASSLPGSSYNEQFF
TRBV15	CATSKQRWDRSSYNEQFF
TRBV7-9	CASSWFDNPGQNYGYTF
TRBV30	CAWGASLTEAFF
TRBV4-2	CASSQEGLEAFF
TRBV6-1	CASSEGSFSIHEQYF
TRBV29-1	CSVGDADTEAFF
TRBV5-4	CASSLFDGANVLTF
TRBV29-1	CSVSDVRAYEQYF
TRBV6-6	CASSYSPGANEQFF
TRBV28	CASSLWENSPLHF
TRBV7-9	CASSLDRLAGDTQYF
TRBV18	CASSPLGQGAMGSGANVLTF
TRBV30	CAWSITGNEQYF
TRBV2	CASRGLAGTDTQYF
TRBV19	CASVASRGDNQPQHF
TRBV30	CAWSLGTSGGKNIQYF
TRBV4-3	CASSQDRGSRDEKLFF
TRBV5-4	CASSLGGRDYEQYF
TRBV6-5	CASSFGQATEAFF
TRBV7-9	CASSLGQGNEKLFF
TRBV5-5	CASSLGRTGGVSPLHF
TRBV11-2	CASSLDGRGFVTQYF
TRBV5-1	CASSPSGEGTDTQYF
TRBV5-1	CASRKDIYSNQPQHF
TRBV28	CASSGNTIYF
TRBV4-3	CASSQVGGSQLSTDTQYF
TRBV2	CASRGDLHGYTF
TRBV7-3	CASSSTSGGSNTGELFF
TRBV28	CASSWRTGRRNQPQHF
TRBV18	CASSPRHPSTDTQYF
TRBV5-1	CASSSAWLAISNEQFF
TRBV5-6	CASSLRDRFYGYTF